The source of this TCR beta chain is a study of low-dose radiotherapy and immunotherapy resistance in tumors. The germline V gene encodes CDR1 GTSNPN and CDR2 SVGIG (reference sequence). The CDR3 extends over 12 amino acids. The junction had 9 bases not matched to a gene; V was cut back by 7 bases and J by 6 bases. Documented time point: before trial treatment. Donors were administered nivolumab, ipilimumab, aspirin and low-dose cyclophosphamide, together with low-dose radiotherapy. Patients deemed eligible presented with advanced solid tumors lacking tumor-infiltrating lymphocytes. This clonotype has at least ten counts. Primers used for first-strand cDNA, a TRAV- and TRBV-specific set, covered both alpha and beta chains. The authors amplified TCRs for about 20 PCR cycles with a constant-region primer and a V-primer adapter. Each CDR3 protein gets one entry after TCRdb re-called the reads with MiXCR. The profile covers tens of thousands of distinct CDR3 sequences, with around 25% appearing a single time and 5.7% taken by the ten largest.

The clonotype comes from a male donor with prostate cancer. V and J are TRBV30 and TRBJ2-7; 7 bases fit TRBD2. Sequenced here: PBMCs, sampled before treatment. This CDR3 is CASHPGGGEQYF. The CDR3 region has the DNA TGTGCCTCGCACCCAGGCGGGGGCGAGCAGTACTTC.